This TCR beta chain comes out of a study of blood T cell repertoires in COVID-19. Looking at the study overall: Sources were T cells, B-cell-depleted T cells, or PBMCs; the material itself was cDNA or gDNA.

V was shortened by 6 bases and J by 0 bases, with 11 bases between the two germline ends. CDR1 MNHEY and CDR2 SMNVEV come from the germline V gene (reference sequence). The CDR3 contains 14 residues. How the authors handled the data: Estimation of nucleated cell counts was performed using reference gene primer amplification. The protocol was immunoSEQ multiplex PCR, while the TCRdb copy is restricted to in-frame clones and leaves out a portion. V and J calls and clone size follow that table, whereas D and trimming were derived from the DNA. The repertoire holds over 150,000 clones, with around 79% as singletons.

The sequence derives from a man older than 75 with acute or convalescent COVID-19. The chain carries TRBV27 and TRBJ1-2; D might be TRBD1 (5 bases). Specimen: peripheral blood. The CDR3 sequence: CASRQTGTNYGYTF. The DNA for the CDR3 is TGTGCCAGCAGGCAAACAGGAACTAACTATGGCTACACCTTC.